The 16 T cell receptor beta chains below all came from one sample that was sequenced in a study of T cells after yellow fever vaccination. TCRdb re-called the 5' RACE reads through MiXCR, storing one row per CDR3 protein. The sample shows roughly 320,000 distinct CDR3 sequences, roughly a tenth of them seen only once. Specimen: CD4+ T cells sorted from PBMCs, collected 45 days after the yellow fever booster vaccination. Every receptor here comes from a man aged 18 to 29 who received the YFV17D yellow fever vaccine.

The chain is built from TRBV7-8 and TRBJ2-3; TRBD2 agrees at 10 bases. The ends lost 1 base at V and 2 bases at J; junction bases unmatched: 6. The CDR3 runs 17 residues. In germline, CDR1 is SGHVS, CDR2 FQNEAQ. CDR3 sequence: CASSLDPLAGVTDTQYF. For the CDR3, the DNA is TGTGCCAGCAGCTTAGACCCCCTAGCGGGGGTCACAGATACGCAGTATTTT.

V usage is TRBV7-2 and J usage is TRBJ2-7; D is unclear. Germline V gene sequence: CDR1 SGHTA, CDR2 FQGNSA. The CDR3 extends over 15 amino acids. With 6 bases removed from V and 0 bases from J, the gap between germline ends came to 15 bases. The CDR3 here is CASSGTLKSSYEQYF. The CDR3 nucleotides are TGTGCCAGCAGTGGTACTCTGAAGAGCTCCTACGAGCAGTACTTC.

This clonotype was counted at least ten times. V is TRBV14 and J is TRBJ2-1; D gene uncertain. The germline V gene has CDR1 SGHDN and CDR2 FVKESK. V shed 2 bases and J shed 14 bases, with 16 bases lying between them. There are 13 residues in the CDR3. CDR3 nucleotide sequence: TGTGCCAGCAGCCAATGGCCGCATAATTTCGAGTTCTTC. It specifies CASSQWPHNFEFF.

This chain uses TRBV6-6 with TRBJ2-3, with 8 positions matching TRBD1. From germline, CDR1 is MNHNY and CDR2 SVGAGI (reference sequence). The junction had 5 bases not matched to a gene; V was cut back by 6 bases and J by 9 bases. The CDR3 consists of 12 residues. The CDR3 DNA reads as TGTGCCAGCAGCCTTGACAGGGGCACGCAGTATTTT. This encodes CASSLDRGTQYF.

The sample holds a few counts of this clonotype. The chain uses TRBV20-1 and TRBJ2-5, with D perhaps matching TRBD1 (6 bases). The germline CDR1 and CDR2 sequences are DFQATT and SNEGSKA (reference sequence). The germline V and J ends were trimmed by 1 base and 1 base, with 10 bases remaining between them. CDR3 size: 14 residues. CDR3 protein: CSARAYRAQETQYF. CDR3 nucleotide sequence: TGCAGTGCTAGAGCCTACAGGGCCCAAGAGACCCAGTACTTC.

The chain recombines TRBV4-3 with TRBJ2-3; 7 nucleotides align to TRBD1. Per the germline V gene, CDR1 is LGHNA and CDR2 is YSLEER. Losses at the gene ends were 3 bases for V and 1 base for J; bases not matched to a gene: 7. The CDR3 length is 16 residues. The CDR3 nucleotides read TGCGCCAGCAGCCAGGCCCGACAGGGAGGCACAGATACGCAGTATTTT. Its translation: CASSQARQGGTDTQYF.

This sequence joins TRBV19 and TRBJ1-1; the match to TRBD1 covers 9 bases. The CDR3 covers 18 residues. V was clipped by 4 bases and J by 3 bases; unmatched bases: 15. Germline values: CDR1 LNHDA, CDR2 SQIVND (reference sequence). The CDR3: CASSKGDRDLRSDTEAFF. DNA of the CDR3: TGTGCCAGTAGTAAAGGGGACAGGGACCTTAGAAGCGACACTGAAGCTTTCTTT.

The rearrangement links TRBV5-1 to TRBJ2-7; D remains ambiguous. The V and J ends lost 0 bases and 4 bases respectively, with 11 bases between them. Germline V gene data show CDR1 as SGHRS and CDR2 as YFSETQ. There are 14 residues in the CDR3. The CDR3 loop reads CASSLGTVFYEQYF. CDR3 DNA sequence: TGCGCCAGCAGCTTGGGGACCGTTTTTTACGAGCAGTACTTC.

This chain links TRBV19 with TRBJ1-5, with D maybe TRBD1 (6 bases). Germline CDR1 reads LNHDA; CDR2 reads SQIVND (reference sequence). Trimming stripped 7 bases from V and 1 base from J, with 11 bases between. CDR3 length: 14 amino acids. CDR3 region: CASNWGPSNQPQHF. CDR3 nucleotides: TGTGCCAGTAATTGGGGGCCGAGCAATCAGCCCCAGCATTTT.

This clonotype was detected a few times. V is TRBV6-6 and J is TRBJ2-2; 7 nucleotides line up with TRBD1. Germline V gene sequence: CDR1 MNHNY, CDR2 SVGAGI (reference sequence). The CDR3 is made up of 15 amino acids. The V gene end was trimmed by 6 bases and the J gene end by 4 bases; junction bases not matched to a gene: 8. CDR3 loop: CASRQPGQPTGELFF. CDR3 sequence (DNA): TGTGCCAGCAGACAACCGGGACAGCCCACCGGGGAGCTGTTTTTT.

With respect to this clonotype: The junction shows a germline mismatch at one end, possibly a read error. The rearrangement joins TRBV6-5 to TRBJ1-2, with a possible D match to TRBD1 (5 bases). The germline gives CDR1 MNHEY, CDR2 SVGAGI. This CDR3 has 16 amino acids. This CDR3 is CASSYSMGGPNYGYTF. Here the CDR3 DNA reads TGTGCCAGCAGTTACTCTATGGGGGGACCTAATTATGGCTACACCTTC.

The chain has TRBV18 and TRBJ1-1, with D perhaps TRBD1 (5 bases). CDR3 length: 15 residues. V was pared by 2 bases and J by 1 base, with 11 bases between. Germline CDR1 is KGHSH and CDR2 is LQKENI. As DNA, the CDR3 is TGTGCCAGCTCACCAAGCAGGGTTGAGAACACTGAAGCTTTCTTT. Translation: CASSPSRVENTEAFF.

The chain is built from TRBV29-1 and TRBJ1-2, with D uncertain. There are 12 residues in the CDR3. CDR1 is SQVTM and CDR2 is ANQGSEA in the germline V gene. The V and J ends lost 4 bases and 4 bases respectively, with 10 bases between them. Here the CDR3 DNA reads TGCAGCGTTGGTGAGCTCGGCTATGGCTACACCTTC. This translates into CSVGELGYGYTF.

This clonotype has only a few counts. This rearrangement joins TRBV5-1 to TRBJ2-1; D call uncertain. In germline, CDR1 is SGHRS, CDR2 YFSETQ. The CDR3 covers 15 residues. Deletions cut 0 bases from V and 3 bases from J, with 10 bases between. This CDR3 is CASSLGQADYNEQFF. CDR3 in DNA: TGCGCCAGCAGCTTGGGCCAGGCCGACTACAATGAGCAGTTCTTC.

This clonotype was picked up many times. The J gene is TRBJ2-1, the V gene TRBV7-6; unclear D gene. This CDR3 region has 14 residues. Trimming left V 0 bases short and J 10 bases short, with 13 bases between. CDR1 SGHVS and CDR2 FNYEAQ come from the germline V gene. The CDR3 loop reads CASSLAPDTVEQFF. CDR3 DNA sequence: TGTGCCAGCAGCTTAGCGCCCGACACAGTAGAGCAGTTCTTC. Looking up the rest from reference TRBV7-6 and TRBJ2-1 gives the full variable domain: GAGVSQSPRYKVTKRGQDVALRCDPISGHVSLYWYRQALGQGPEFLTYFNYEAQQDKSGLPNDRFSAERPEGSISTLTIQRTEQRDSAMYRCASSLAPDTVEQFFGPGTRLTVL.

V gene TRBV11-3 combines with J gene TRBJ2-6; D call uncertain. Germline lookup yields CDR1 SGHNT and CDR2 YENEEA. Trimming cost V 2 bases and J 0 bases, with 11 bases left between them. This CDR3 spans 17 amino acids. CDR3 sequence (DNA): TGTGCCAGCAGCTTAAATTCGGCTGTCTCTGGGGCCAACGTCCTGACTTTC. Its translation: CASSLNSAVSGANVLTF. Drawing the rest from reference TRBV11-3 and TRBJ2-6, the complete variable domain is EAGVVQSPRYKIIEKKQPVAFWCNPISGHNTLYWYLQNLGQGPELLIRYENEEAVDDSQLPKDRFSAERLKGVDSTLKIQPAELGDSAVYLCASSLNSAVSGANVLTFGAGSRLTVL.